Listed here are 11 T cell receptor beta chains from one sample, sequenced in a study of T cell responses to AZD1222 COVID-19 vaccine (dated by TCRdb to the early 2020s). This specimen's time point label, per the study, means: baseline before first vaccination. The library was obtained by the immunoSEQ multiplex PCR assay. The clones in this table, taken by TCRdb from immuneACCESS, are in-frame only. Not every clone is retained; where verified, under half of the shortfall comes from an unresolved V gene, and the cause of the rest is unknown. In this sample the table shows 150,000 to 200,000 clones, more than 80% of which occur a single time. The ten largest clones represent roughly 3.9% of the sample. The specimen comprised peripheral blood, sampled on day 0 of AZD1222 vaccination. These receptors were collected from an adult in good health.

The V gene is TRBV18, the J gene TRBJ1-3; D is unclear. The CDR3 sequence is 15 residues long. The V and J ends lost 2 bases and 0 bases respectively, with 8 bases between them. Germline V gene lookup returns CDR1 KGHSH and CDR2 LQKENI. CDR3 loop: CASSPALNSGNTIYF. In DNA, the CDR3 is TGTGCCAGCTCACCAGCCCTGAACTCTGGAAACACCATATATTTT.

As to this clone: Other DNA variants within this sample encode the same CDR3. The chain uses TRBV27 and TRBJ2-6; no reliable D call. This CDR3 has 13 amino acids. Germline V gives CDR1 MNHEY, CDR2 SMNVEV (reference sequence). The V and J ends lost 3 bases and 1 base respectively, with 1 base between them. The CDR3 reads CASSFSGANVLTF. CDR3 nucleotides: TGTGCCAGCAGTTTTTCTGGGGCCAACGTCCTGACTTTC.

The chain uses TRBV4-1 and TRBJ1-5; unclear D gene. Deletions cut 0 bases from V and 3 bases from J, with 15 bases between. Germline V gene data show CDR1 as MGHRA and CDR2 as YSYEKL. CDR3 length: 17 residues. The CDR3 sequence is CASSQDQALGSNQPQHF. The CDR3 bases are TGCGCCAGCAGCCAAGACCAGGCGTTGGGGTCCAATCAGCCCCAGCATTTT.

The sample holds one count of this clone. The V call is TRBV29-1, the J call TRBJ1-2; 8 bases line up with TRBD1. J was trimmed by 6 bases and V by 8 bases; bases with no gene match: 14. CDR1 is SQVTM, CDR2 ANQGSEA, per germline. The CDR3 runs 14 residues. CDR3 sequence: CSTPGARGLDGYTF. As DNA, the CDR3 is TGCAGCACCCCTGGGGCCAGGGGGCTTGATGGCTACACCTTC. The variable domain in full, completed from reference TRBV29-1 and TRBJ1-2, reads SAVISQKPSRDICQRGTSLTIQCQVDSQVTMMFWYRQQPGQSLTLIATANQGSEATYESGFVIDKFPISRPNLTFSTLTVSNMSPEDSSIYLCSTPGARGLDGYTFGSGTRLTVV.

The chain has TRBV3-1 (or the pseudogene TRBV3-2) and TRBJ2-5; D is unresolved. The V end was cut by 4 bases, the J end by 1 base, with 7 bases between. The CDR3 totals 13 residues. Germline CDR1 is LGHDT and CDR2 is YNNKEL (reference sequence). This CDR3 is CASSPGTQETQYF. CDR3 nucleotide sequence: TGTGCCAGCAGCCCAGGAACCCAAGAGACCCAGTACTTC.

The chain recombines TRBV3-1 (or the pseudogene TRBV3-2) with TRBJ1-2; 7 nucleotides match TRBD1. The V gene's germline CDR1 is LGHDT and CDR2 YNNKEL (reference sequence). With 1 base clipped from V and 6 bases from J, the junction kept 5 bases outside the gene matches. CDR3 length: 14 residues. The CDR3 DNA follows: TGTGCCAGCAGCCAAGTCATAGGGGGCAATGGCTACACCTTC. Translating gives CASSQVIGGNGYTF.

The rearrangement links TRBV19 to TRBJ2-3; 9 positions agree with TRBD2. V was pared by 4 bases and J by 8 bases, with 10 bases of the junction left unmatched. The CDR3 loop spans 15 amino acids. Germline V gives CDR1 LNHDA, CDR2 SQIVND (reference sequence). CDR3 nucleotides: TGTGCCAGTAGTAGTAACAGCGGGGGGCACGTTACGCAGTATTTT. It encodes CASSSNSGGHVTQYF.

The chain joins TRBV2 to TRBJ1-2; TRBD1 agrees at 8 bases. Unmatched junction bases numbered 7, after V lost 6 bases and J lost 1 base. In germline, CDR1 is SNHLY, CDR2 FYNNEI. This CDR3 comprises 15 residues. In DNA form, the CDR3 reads TGTGCCAGCAGGGATGGACAGGGTCTTAACTATGGCTACACCTTC. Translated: CASRDGQGLNYGYTF.

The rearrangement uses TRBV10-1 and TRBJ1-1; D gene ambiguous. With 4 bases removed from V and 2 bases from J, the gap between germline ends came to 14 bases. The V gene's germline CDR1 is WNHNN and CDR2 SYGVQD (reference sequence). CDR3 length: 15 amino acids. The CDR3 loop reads CASSVSWQKNTEAFF. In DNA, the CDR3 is TGCGCCAGCAGTGTAAGTTGGCAAAAAAACACTGAAGCTTTCTTT.

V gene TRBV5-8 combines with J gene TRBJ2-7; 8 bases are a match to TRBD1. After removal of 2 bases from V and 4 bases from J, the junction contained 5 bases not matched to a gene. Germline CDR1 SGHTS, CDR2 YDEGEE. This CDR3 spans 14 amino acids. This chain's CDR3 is CASSFSGGGYEQYF. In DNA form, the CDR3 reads TGTGCCAGCAGCTTCTCAGGGGGCGGATACGAGCAGTACTTC.

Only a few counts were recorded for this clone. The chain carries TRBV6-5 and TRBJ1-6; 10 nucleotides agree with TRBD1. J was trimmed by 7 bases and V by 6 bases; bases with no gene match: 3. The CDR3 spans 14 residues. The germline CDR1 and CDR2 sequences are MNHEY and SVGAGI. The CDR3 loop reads CASRDRGHNSPLHF. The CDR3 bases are TGTGCCAGCAGAGACAGGGGGCACAATTCACCCCTCCACTTT.